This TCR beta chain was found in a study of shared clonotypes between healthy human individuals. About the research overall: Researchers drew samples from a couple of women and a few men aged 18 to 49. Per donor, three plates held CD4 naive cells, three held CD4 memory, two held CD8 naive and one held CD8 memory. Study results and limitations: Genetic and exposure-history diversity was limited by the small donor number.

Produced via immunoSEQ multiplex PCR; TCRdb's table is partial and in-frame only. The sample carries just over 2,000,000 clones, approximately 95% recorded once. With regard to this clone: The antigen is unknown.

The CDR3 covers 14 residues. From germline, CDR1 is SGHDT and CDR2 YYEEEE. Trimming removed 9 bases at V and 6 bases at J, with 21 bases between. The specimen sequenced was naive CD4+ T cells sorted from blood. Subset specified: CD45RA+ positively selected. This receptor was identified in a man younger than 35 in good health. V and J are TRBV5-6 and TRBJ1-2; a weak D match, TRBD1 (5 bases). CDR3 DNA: TGTGCCACCACGACTCGAGGGGCGGAGAATGGCTACACCTTC. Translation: CATTTRGAENGYTF.